These T cell receptor beta chains were read from a single sample in a study of T cell responses to AZD1222 COVID-19 vaccine. The repertoire was sequenced with immunoSEQ multiplex PCR; TCRdb's copy has only in-frame clones and lacks some. The sample contains about 210,000 clones, around 94% of which appear only once. Material: peripheral blood, obtained 28 days after the second dose of the MenACWY control vaccine. Source of these receptors: an adult who received the MenACWY meningococcal vaccine as a control. CDR3s include the opening cysteine and the closing phenylalanine or tryptophan. The order of the fields is clone size, V gene, J gene, D gene, CDR3 protein, CDR3 DNA. A D gene is named only where the DNA matches it firmly. Not all rows give a size; the values are once, few, many and, for expanded clones, a class.

.	TRBV27	TRBJ1-1	.	CASSEVRRAEAFF	TGTGCCAGCAGTGAAGTAAGGCGGGCTGAAGCTTTCTTT
.	TRBV30	TRBJ1-1	TRBD1	CAFYRGRVNTEAFF	TGTGCCTTTTACAGGGGAAGGGTGAACACTGAAGCTTTCTTT
.	TRBV7-2	TRBJ1-4	TRBD1	CASSLVGTATTNEKLFF	TGTGCCAGCAGCTTGGTTGGGACAGCCACAACTAATGAAAAACTGTTTTTT
.	TRBV7-2	TRBJ2-7	.	CASSLDRQLYEQYF	TGTGCCAGCAGCTTAGACCGACAGCTTTACGAGCAGTACTTC
.	TRBV19	TRBJ1-5	TRBD1	CASSPTGDRQPQHF	TGTGCCAGTAGTCCGACAGGGGACCGTCAGCCCCAGCATTTT
.	TRBV9	TRBJ2-7	.	CASSPSPQRGYEQYF	TGTGCCAGCAGCCCCAGTCCTCAGAGGGGGTACGAGCAGTACTTC
.	TRBV10-3	TRBJ1-2	TRBD1	CAISPRGVWGQGENYGYTF	TGTGCCATCAGCCCGAGGGGGGTATGGGGACAGGGCGAAAACTATGGCTACACCTTC
.	TRBV5-1	TRBJ1-1	TRBD1	CASSQLPGQLNTEAFF	TGCGCCAGCAGCCAACTCCCGGGACAGTTGAACACTGAAGCTTTCTTT
once	TRBV6-5	TRBJ2-7	.	CASSSGTGYEQYF	TGTGCCAGCAGCTCCGGGACCGGCTACGAGCAGTACTTC
once	TRBV2	TRBJ2-7	.	CASSKEGTAYEQYF	TGTGCCAGCAGTAAGGAGGGCACAGCCTACGAGCAGTACTTC
.	TRBV6-5	TRBJ1-2	TRBD1	CASSQRDRRHYGYTF	TGTGCCAGCAGTCAAAGGGACAGGCGACACTATGGCTACACCTTC
.	TRBV4-3	TRBJ1-1	.	CASSQNTGFRAFF	TGCGCCAGCAGCCAAAATACAGGGTTTCGGGCTTTCTTT
.	TRBV6-5	TRBJ2-7	TRBD2	CASSYGGTSGSYEQYF	TGTGCCAGCAGTTACGGGGGTACTAGCGGAAGCTACGAGCAGTACTTC